This T cell receptor (beta chain) derives from a study of blood T cell repertoires in COVID-19. Study-wide background: T cells, B-cell-depleted T cells, or PBMCs provided the cDNA or gDNA that served as material.

This clone was counted between two and nine times. Other DNA sequences within the sample encode an identical CDR3. Which cohort a participant joined came from the clinical history participants gave. Produced via immunoSEQ multiplex PCR; TCRdb's table is partial and in-frame only. Seen here are 290,000 or so clones, around 87% observed once, and the top ten hold approximately 4.3%. Trimming stripped 3 bases from V and 6 bases from J, with 5 bases between. The CDR3 extends over 12 amino acids. Looked up from germline, CDR1 is KGHDR and CDR2 is SFDVKD. The receptor's source is a woman aged 18 to 35 with acute COVID-19. This chain joins TRBV24-1 and TRBJ1-5; unclear D gene. What was sequenced was PBMCs or T cells enriched from blood (not recorded which). As DNA, the CDR3 is TGTGCCACCAGTGATCCCGGTCAGCCCCAGCATTTT. This gives the protein CATSDPGQPQHF.